One sample yielded the 30 T cell receptor beta chains listed below, sequenced in a study of technical replicates of blood from a handful of donors. Libraries were prepared by immunoSEQ multiplex PCR; TCRdb keeps only in-frame clonotypes and omits some of them. The profile covers 55,000 to 75,000 clones, with 90% to 95% appearing a single time and about 3.8% taken by the ten largest. The sample consisted of PBMCs. These TCRs come from a human donor in good health. Some clones in this sample may be carry-over from other donors' samples.

The J gene is TRBJ2-1, the V gene TRBV6-1, with unresolved D. Germline V gene sequence: CDR1 MNHNS, CDR2 SASEGT. The V and J ends lost 8 bases and 3 bases respectively, with 2 bases between them. The CDR3 sequence is 10 residues long. In DNA form, the CDR3 reads TGTGCCAGCCGCTACAATGAGCAGTTCTTC. Translating gives CASRYNEQFF.

V gene TRBV5-1 combines with J gene TRBJ2-5; TRBD2 matches at 7 bases. The V and J ends lost 3 bases and 2 bases, in that order; junction bases with no gene match: 13. Germline V gene data show CDR1 as SGHRS and CDR2 as YFSETQ. The CDR3 sequence is 17 residues long. The CDR3 region is CASSSDPGLLGQETQYF. Here the CDR3 DNA reads TGCGCCAGCAGCTCGGACCCGGGACTACTGGGGCAAGAGACCCAGTACTTC.

The J gene is TRBJ1-1, the V gene TRBV18; D is unresolved. CDR1 and CDR2 (germline): KGHSH, LQKENI. The V and J ends lost 4 bases and 1 base respectively, with 13 bases between them. This CDR3 has 15 residues. The CDR3 sequence is CASSLQSPQNTEAFF. CDR3 sequence (DNA): TGTGCCAGCTCACTGCAGTCTCCCCAGAACACTGAAGCTTTCTTT.

The chain employs TRBV7-8 and TRBJ1-1; D is ambiguous. The ends were cut back, 1 base at V and 0 bases at J, with 6 bases in the middle. This CDR3 is built from 14 residues. CDR1 is SGHVS and CDR2 is FQNEAQ in the germline V gene. CDR3 residues: CASSLGRLNTEAFF. The DNA for the CDR3 is TGTGCCAGCAGCTTAGGGCGGCTGAACACTGAAGCTTTCTTT. The entire variable domain, with the rest obtained from reference TRBV7-8 and TRBJ1-1, is as follows: GAGVSQSPRYKVAKRGQDVALRCDPISGHVSLFWYQQALGQGPEFLTYFQNEAQLDKSGLPSDRFFAERPEGSVSTLKIQRTQQEDSAVYLCASSLGRLNTEAFFGQGTRLTVV.

The chain couples TRBV11-2 to TRBJ1-3; a possible D gene is TRBD1 (5 bases). The CDR3 loop spans 16 amino acids. V dropped 2 bases and J dropped 2 bases, with 13 bases sitting between them. Looked up from germline, CDR1 is SGHAT and CDR2 is FQNNGV. The CDR3 coding sequence is TGTGCCAGCAGCTTACATTCAAGGGGAACTGGAAACACCATATATTTT. Protein product: CASSLHSRGTGNTIYF.

The V gene is TRBV19, the J gene TRBJ2-7; 9 bases match TRBD1. The J segment lost 1 base and the V segment lost 9 bases, leaving 13 bases of the junction unmatched. This CDR3 is built from 16 residues. The germline gives CDR1 LNHDA, CDR2 SQIVND (reference sequence). The CDR3 bases are TGTGCCAGCCGCCCCCCGCCCGGACAGGGGTCCTACGAGCAGTACTTC. Translating it yields CASRPPPGQGSYEQYF.

V and J are TRBV6-6 and TRBJ1-1; a weak D match, TRBD1 (5 bases). The CDR3 is 15 amino acids. Germline-derived CDR1 and CDR2 are MNHNY and SVGAGI (reference sequence). Trimming left V 2 bases short and J 4 bases short, with 14 bases between. The CDR3 loop is CASSYAGREVTEAFF. The CDR3 DNA follows: TGTGCCAGCAGTTACGCGGGCAGGGAGGTCACTGAAGCTTTCTTT.

The V call is TRBV7-9, the J call TRBJ1-3; 9 nucleotides agree with TRBD1. V trimming: 4 bases; J trimming: 3 bases; junction bases outside the gene matches: 4. The V gene's germline CDR1 is SEHNR and CDR2 FQNEAQ (reference sequence). The CDR3 runs to 15 residues. The CDR3 loop reads CASSWGQGIGNTIYF. The CDR3 bases are TGTGCCAGCAGCTGGGGACAGGGAATTGGAAACACCATATATTTT.

The chain has TRBV7-2 and TRBJ1-2; 9 nucleotides align to TRBD1. The CDR3 has 15 amino acids. CDR1 and CDR2 from the germline V gene are SGHTA and FQGNSA. V trimming: 4 bases; J trimming: 7 bases; junction bases outside the gene matches: 10. CDR3 protein: CASSSQQGARGGYTF. The CDR3 DNA is TGTGCCAGCAGCTCGCAACAGGGGGCAAGAGGTGGCTACACCTTC.

The chain recombines TRBV19 with TRBJ1-4; TRBD1 aligns across 9 bases. The CDR3 is 14 amino acids. Trimming cost V 7 bases and J 4 bases; bases outside gene matches: 4. In germline, CDR1 is LNHDA, CDR2 SQIVND (reference sequence). The CDR3 coding sequence is TGTGCCAGTAATGACAGGGGGAGTAATGAAAAACTGTTTTTT. This encodes CASNDRGSNEKLFF.

The chain joins TRBV7-2 to TRBJ1-4; 8 nucleotides agree with TRBD1. CDR1 and CDR2 (germline): SGHTA, FQGNSA. J gave up 7 bases and V 4 bases, and 5 bases lay outside the gene matches. The CDR3 spans 14 residues. The CDR3 region is CASSSRGRGEKLFF. The CDR3 DNA reads as TGTGCCAGCAGCTCCAGGGGGCGAGGTGAAAAACTGTTTTTT.

This sequence joins TRBV18 and TRBJ1-1, with a tentative D call TRBD1 (5 bases). V was clipped by 3 bases and J by 3 bases, with 8 bases between them. Germline V gives CDR1 KGHSH, CDR2 LQKENI. The length of the CDR3 is 13 residues. The CDR3 DNA sequence: TGTGCCAGCTCACCCACCAGGGACACTGAAGCTTTCTTT. Translating it yields CASSPTRDTEAFF.

V and J are TRBV5-4 and TRBJ2-5; tentative D call: TRBD2 (5 bases). Germline CDR1 reads SGHNT; CDR2 reads YYREEE (reference sequence). The CDR3 is 13 residues long. V lost 2 bases to trimming and J lost 4 bases, with 9 bases between them. The CDR3 coding sequence is TGTGCCAGCAGCTTCCCGGGAATAGAGACCCAGTACTTC. Protein: CASSFPGIETQYF.

V is TRBV7-9 and J is TRBJ2-7; TRBD2 aligns across 9 bases. Per germline, CDR1 SEHNR and CDR2 FQNEAQ (reference sequence). This CDR3 region has 15 residues. With V trimmed by 0 bases and J by 1 base, 1 base remained unmatched. CDR3 bases: TGTGCCAGCAGCTTAGCTAGCGGGAGTTCCTACGAGCAGTACTTC. Translation gives CASSLASGSSYEQYF.

This clone appeared a single time. The rearrangement links TRBV2 to TRBJ1-2, with 10 bases aligning to TRBD1. Trimming cost V 5 bases and J 4 bases; bases outside gene matches: 1. This CDR3 contains 13 residues. Per the germline V gene, CDR1 is SNHLY and CDR2 is FYNNEI. CDR3 DNA sequence: TGTGCCAGCAGTTGGACAGGGGGCTATGGCTACACCTTC. Translating it yields CASSWTGGYGYTF.

The chain carries TRBV7-3 and TRBJ1-1, with TRBD1 as a possible D gene (6 bases). Germline V gene lookup returns CDR1 SGHTA and CDR2 FQGTGA. The CDR3 loop spans 12 amino acids. The V and J ends lost 4 bases and 11 bases respectively, with 14 bases between them. The CDR3 nucleotides read TGTGCCAGCAGCTCTAACAGGGTAGGGGCTTTCTTT. It specifies CASSSNRVGAFF.

The chain combines TRBV5-1 with TRBJ2-1; D possibly corresponds to TRBD2 (6 bases). Trimming removed 0 bases at V and 10 bases at J, with 17 bases between. The CDR3 is 15 residues long. From germline, CDR1 is SGHRS and CDR2 YFSETQ. CDR3 coding DNA: TGCGCCAGCAGCTTGGATAGGGACTCCGTCCCGGAGCAGTTCTTC. Protein product: CASSLDRDSVPEQFF. Together with reference TRBV5-1 and TRBJ2-1, the CDR3 gives the full variable domain: KAGVTQTPRYLIKTRGQQVTLSCSPISGHRSVSWYQQTPGQGLQFLFEYFSETQRNKGNFPGRFSGRQFSNSRSEMNVSTLELGDSALYLCASSLDRDSVPEQFFGPGTRLTVL.

The rearrangement links TRBV6-5 to TRBJ2-3, with D possibly matching TRBD2 (6 bases). CDR1 and CDR2 (germline): MNHEY, SVGAGI. Between the trimmed V and J ends, which lost 0 bases and 11 bases, there was a span of 21 bases. The CDR3 sequence is 16 residues long. The CDR3 DNA reads as TGTGCCAGCAGTTACTCCGGAATAGCGGAAGGGCGGGGGCAGTATTTT. Translating it yields CASSYSGIAEGRGQYF.

V is TRBV11-1 and J is TRBJ2-1, with D maybe TRBD1 (5 bases). The CDR3 is made up of 14 amino acids. Trimming pared 3 bases from V and 6 bases from J, leaving 12 bases between. Germline CDR1 reads SGHAT; CDR2 reads FQDESV (reference sequence). CDR3 loop: CASSFGRVGNEQFF. DNA of the CDR3: TGTGCCAGCAGCTTTGGCAGGGTGGGCAATGAGCAGTTCTTC.

The chain employs TRBV2 and TRBJ2-6; 7 bases agree with TRBD2. The germline CDR1 and CDR2 sequences are SNHLY and FYNNEI. The CDR3 consists of 15 residues. Germline trimming cut 11 bases from V and 0 bases from J; bases unmatched to any gene: 7. The CDR3 reads CASRAGSSGANVLTF. The DNA of the CDR3 is TGTGCCTCCCGAGCGGGGTCCTCTGGGGCCAACGTCCTGACTTTC.

CDR3 in DNA: TGCGCCAGCAGCTTGGGGGTCGGGGGGCAAGAGACCCAGTACTTC. Translated, it gives CASSLGVGGQETQYF. The chain recombines TRBV5-1 with TRBJ2-5; TRBD2 agrees at 7 bases. The CDR3 contains 15 residues. Germline CDR1 and CDR2: SGHRS and YFSETQ. V was pared by 0 bases and J by 2 bases, with 4 bases of the junction left unmatched.

The chain is built from TRBV11-3 and TRBJ1-6; a possible D gene is TRBD1 (6 bases). V was pared by 11 bases and J by 6 bases, with 20 bases between. CDR3 length equals 15 residues. The germline V gene encodes CDR1 SGHNT and CDR2 YENEEA. The DNA of the CDR3 is TGTGCCGGAGAACAGGGTTATCTCCGTAATTCACCCCTCCACTTT. Protein sequence: CAGEQGYLRNSPLHF.

The rearrangement joins TRBV7-3 to TRBJ2-7, with TRBD2 matching 12 bases. The CDR3 sequence is 15 residues long. CDR1 is SGHTA, CDR2 FQGTGA, per germline. After removal of 2 bases from V and 3 bases from J, the junction contained 2 bases not matched to a gene. The CDR3 bases are TGTGCCAGCAGCTTACTAGCGGGGGGGGACTACGAGCAGTACTTC. Translation gives CASSLLAGGDYEQYF.

The V gene is TRBV7-9, the J gene TRBJ1-5; maybe TRBD1 (5 bases). This CDR3 contains 15 residues. The germline V gene has CDR1 SEHNR and CDR2 FQNEAQ (reference sequence). Trimming removed 2 bases at V and 1 base at J, with 9 bases between. DNA of the CDR3: TGTGCCAGCAGCTTAACCGACAGCAGCAATCAGCCCCAGCATTTT. Its translation is CASSLTDSSNQPQHF.

The table lists this clone with a few counts. The chain uses TRBV7-2 and TRBJ2-1; D might be TRBD2 (5 bases). This CDR3 contains 14 residues. V dropped 2 bases and J dropped 5 bases, with 10 bases sitting between them. Germline CDR1 reads SGHTA; CDR2 reads FQGNSA. As DNA, the CDR3 is TGTGCCAGCAGCTTAATGGCCGGGAACAATGAGCAGTTCTTC. It specifies CASSLMAGNNEQFF.

The rearrangement joins TRBV30 to TRBJ2-7; 7 positions agree with TRBD2. The germline CDR1 and CDR2 sequences are GTSNPN and SVGIG (reference sequence). The CDR3 sequence is 12 residues long. V shed 5 bases, J shed 4 bases, and the junction held 5 bases outside the gene matches. CDR3 region: CAWGRGLYEQYF. CDR3 bases: TGTGCCTGGGGGAGGGGTCTTTACGAGCAGTACTTC.

CDR3 sequence: CSALQKETQYF. CDR3 bases: TGCAGTGCCTTGCAGAAAGAGACCCAGTACTTC. This chain joins TRBV20-1 and TRBJ2-5, with D unresolved. Germline CDR1 is DFQATT and CDR2 is SNEGSKA (reference sequence). Trimming left V 6 bases short and J 3 bases short, with 8 bases between. The CDR3 has 11 amino acids.

The V gene is TRBV4-3, the J gene TRBJ2-7; TRBD1 agrees at 7 bases. V lost 0 bases to trimming and J lost 4 bases; unmatched junction nucleotides: 9. Per the germline V gene, CDR1 is LGHNA and CDR2 is YSLEER. The CDR3 covers 16 residues. In nucleotides, the CDR3 is TGCGCCAGCAGCCAAGATCATGGCACAGGGGAGTACGAGCAGTACTTC. Encoded protein: CASSQDHGTGEYEQYF.

The V call is TRBV18, the J call TRBJ1-2, with 7 nucleotides matching TRBD1. This CDR3 spans 15 amino acids. With 3 bases clipped from V and 4 bases from J, the junction kept 8 bases outside the gene matches. Germline V gene sequence: CDR1 KGHSH, CDR2 LQKENI. The CDR3 sequence: CASSPTGYGGYGYTF. CDR3 DNA sequence: TGTGCCAGCTCACCGACAGGGTACGGTGGCTATGGCTACACCTTC.

The chain couples TRBV4-2 to TRBJ2-5, with 9 bases that match TRBD2. The ends lost 0 bases at V and 2 bases at J; junction bases unmatched: 4. The CDR3 is made up of 16 amino acids. Germline-derived CDR1 and CDR2 are LGHNA and YNFKEQ. The CDR3 DNA is TGTGCCAGCAGCCAAGATCAAGCGGGGGGACAAGAGACCCAGTACTTC. Its translation: CASSQDQAGGQETQYF.